These 17 T cell receptor beta chains were sequenced from one sample in a study of blood T cells in healthy people across ages. A second PCR of about 7 to 12 cycles used a sample-barcoded 5' primer and a J-beta primer mix. Each CDR3 protein is one row after TCRdb ran MiXCR on the 5' RACE reads. The sample carries some 1.5 million distinct CDR3 sequences, over 25% recorded once. Sequenced material: blood. These receptors all stem from a woman in her thirties in good health.

The chain uses TRBV5-1 and TRBJ2-1, with TRBD1 as a possible D gene (6 bases). Gene TRBJ2-7 matches the end of the DNA better, so the J call may be wrong. CDR3 length: 17 residues. Germline assignment: CDR1 SGHRS and CDR2 YFSETQ. CDR3 sequence (DNA): TGCGCCAGCAGCTTGACTACAGGGAAAAGCTCCTACAATGAGCAGTACTTC. This gives the protein CASSLTTGKSSYNEQYF.

Here the CDR3 reads CASSQESPRRGTEAFF. The CDR3 bases are TGCGCCAGCAGCCAAGAATCCCCCAGGAGAGGGACTGAAGCTTTCTTT. The chain employs TRBV4-1 and TRBJ1-1, with D unresolved. The germline CDR1 and CDR2 sequences are MGHRA and YSYEKL. This CDR3 spans 16 amino acids. V was clipped by 0 bases and J by 5 bases, with 16 bases between them.

The chain combines TRBV10-3 with TRBJ2-1, with 10 positions matching TRBD2. CDR3 length: 15 residues. With 0 bases clipped from V and 10 bases from J, the junction kept 6 bases outside the gene matches. The germline V gene encodes CDR1 ENHRY and CDR2 SYGVKD. The CDR3 DNA reads as TGTGCCATCAGTGAGTCGGCTAGCGGGAGAGGCGAGCAGTTCTTC. Encoded protein: CAISESASGRGEQFF.

This clonotype was found a few times. V usage is TRBV7-2 and J usage is TRBJ1-4, with a possible D match to TRBD1 (6 bases). V lost 7 bases to trimming and J lost 8 bases, with 23 bases between them. CDR1 and CDR2 (germline): SGHTA, FQGNSA. This CDR3 region has 16 residues. CDR3 sequence reads: CASTTQPGQLTEKLFF. CDR3 sequence (DNA): TGTGCCAGCACCACACAACCGGGACAACTAACCGAAAAACTGTTTTTT.

The CDR3 loop reads CAISRQGDQPQHF. The DNA of the CDR3 is TGTGCCATCAGTCGTCAGGGTGATCAGCCCCAGCATTTT. This rearrangement joins TRBV10-3 to TRBJ1-5, with a tentative D call TRBD1 (5 bases). Trimming took off 5 bases at V and 5 bases at J, with 10 bases between the two ends. CDR1 is ENHRY and CDR2 is SYGVKD in the germline V gene. The CDR3 is 13 residues long.

This clonotype has just a few counts. An end of the junction differs from the germline gene, which may be a read error. The CDR3 DNA is TGTGCCAGCAGACTACGGACTAGCGGGTCCTACAATGAGCGGTTCTTC. It yields the protein CASRLRTSGSYNERFF. The rearrangement links TRBV2 to TRBJ2-1; 11 nucleotides align to TRBD2. The CDR3 contains 16 residues. The germline CDR1 and CDR2 sequences are SNHLY and FYNNEI.

A few counts support this clonotype. J is TRBJ2-7 and V is TRBV11-2; D is unclear. Germline V gene lookup returns CDR1 SGHAT and CDR2 FQNNGV. This CDR3 contains 19 residues. Trimming took off 0 bases at V and 0 bases at J, with 21 bases between the two ends. The chain's CDR3 is CASSLENHPSYSSSYEQYF. In DNA, the CDR3 is TGTGCCAGCAGCTTAGAAAATCATCCCTCCTACTCAAGCTCCTACGAGCAGTACTTC.

This clonotype has only a few counts. The J gene is TRBJ2-7, the V gene TRBV12-3 or TRBV12-4; D gene unclear. V lost 7 bases, J lost 2 bases, and 12 bases lay in between. The CDR3 runs 13 residues. CDR3 protein: CASTPSLAYEQYF. CDR3 bases: TGTGCCAGCACCCCATCCTTAGCCTACGAGCAGTACTTC.

This clonotype was detected a few times. J is TRBJ1-5 and V is TRBV2, with D unclear. The CDR3 sequence is 14 residues long. The V and J ends lost 5 bases and 2 bases respectively, with 10 bases between them. CDR1 is SNHLY, CDR2 FYNNEI, per germline. The CDR3 DNA reads as TGTGCCAGCAGTACCCATAGGGGCAATCAGCCCCAGCATTTT. Translation: CASSTHRGNQPQHF.

This chain links TRBV5-1 with TRBJ2-5; 10 nucleotides line up with TRBD2. The CDR3 runs 14 residues. J lost 2 bases, V lost 8 bases, and 6 bases had no gene match. Germline CDR1 reads SGHRS; CDR2 reads YFSETQ. The CDR3 spells CASRGTSAQETQYF. In DNA form, the CDR3 reads TGCGCCAGTCGGGGGACTAGCGCACAAGAGACCCAGTACTTC.

This clonotype was observed at least ten times. The chain couples TRBV9 to TRBJ2-7, with 7 bases lining up with TRBD2. From germline, CDR1 is SGDLS and CDR2 YYNGEE. The V and J ends lost 0 bases and 4 bases, in that order; junction bases with no gene match: 4. The CDR3 consists of 14 residues. CDR3: CASSVAAGEYEQYF. The CDR3 DNA is TGTGCCAGCAGCGTAGCCGCGGGGGAGTACGAGCAGTACTTC.

This clonotype was recorded a few times. The J gene is TRBJ1-1, the V gene TRBV10-2; D ambiguous. With 10 bases removed from V and 5 bases from J, the gap between germline ends came to 17 bases. This CDR3 is built from 13 residues. Germline-derived CDR1 and CDR2 are WSHSY and SAAADI. The CDR3, as DNA: TGCGCCATCTCGTTTTCGTTGGGGACTGAAGCTTTCTTT. It translates to CAISFSLGTEAFF.

CDR3 in amino acids: CASSPPSEAGANVLTF. The CDR3 DNA reads as TGTGCCAGCTCACCACCGAGCGAGGCTGGGGCCAACGTCCTGACTTTC. The J gene is TRBJ2-6, the V gene TRBV18; D is unclear. The germline V gene encodes CDR1 KGHSH and CDR2 LQKENI. The CDR3 is made up of 16 amino acids. V was cut by 0 bases and J by 2 bases, with 8 bases left in between.

The DNA for the CDR3 is TGTGCCAGCAGCTTAGATCGGAGGTCCCAAGAGACCCAGTACTTC. Amino acid sequence: CASSLDRRSQETQYF. The chain recombines TRBV11-2 with TRBJ2-5, with a possible D match to TRBD2 (5 bases). This CDR3 spans 15 amino acids. V dropped 0 bases and J dropped 1 base, with 9 bases sitting between them. Germline loops: CDR1 SGHAT, CDR2 FQNNGV.

This clonotype was observed a handful of times. V and J are TRBV7-3 and TRBJ1-6; D remains unclear. Trimming cost V 0 bases and J 8 bases, with 11 bases left between them. From germline, CDR1 is SGHTA and CDR2 FQGTGA. CDR3 length: 15 residues. The CDR3 here is CASSLTGGSDSPLHF. DNA of the CDR3: TGTGCCAGCAGCTTAACCGGTGGTTCGGATTCACCCCTCCACTTT.

This clonotype was observed at least ten times. This chain connects TRBV18 to TRBJ2-5; TRBD1 aligns across 7 bases. After removal of 4 bases from V and 5 bases from J, the junction contained 10 bases not matched to a gene. The V gene's germline CDR1 is KGHSH and CDR2 LQKENI. This CDR3 is built from 15 residues. DNA of the CDR3: TGTGCCAGCTCACGGGAATACAGGGGCAAGGAGACCCAGTACTTC. This gives the protein CASSREYRGKETQYF.

This chain connects TRBV2 to TRBJ1-1; TRBD1 might be the D (5 bases). Looked up from germline, CDR1 is SNHLY and CDR2 is FYNNEI. CDR3 length equals 15 residues. The V gene lost 2 bases and the J gene lost 0 bases, with 10 bases spanning the gap. The CDR3 region is CASSESAGMNTEAFF. The CDR3 region has the DNA TGTGCCAGCAGTGAAAGCGCAGGGATGAACACTGAAGCTTTCTTT.